The next 7 T cell receptor beta chains were all read from a single sample in a study of blood T cells in healthy people across ages. A second PCR, run for about 7 to 11 cycles, used a sample-barcoded 5' primer plus a J-beta primer mix. Each CDR3 protein is one row after TCRdb ran MiXCR on the 5' RACE reads. The sample includes hundreds of thousands of distinct CDR3 sequences, 49% seen only once; the top ten take 25% to 35%. Specimen: blood. Receptors were obtained from an older woman in good health.

In this sample, this clonotype turned up a few times. The rearrangement uses TRBV6-2 or TRBV6-3 and TRBJ2-7; TRBD1 agrees at 10 bases. Looked up from germline, CDR1 is MNHEY and CDR2 is SVGEGT. The CDR3 length is 17 residues. J lost 4 bases, V lost 5 bases, and 14 bases had no gene match. The CDR3 is CASSPGQGPLRRYEQYF. The CDR3 DNA reads as TGTGCCAGCAGTCCGGGACAGGGGCCTCTCAGGAGGTACGAGCAGTACTTC.

CDR3 nucleotides: TGTGCCAGCAGCCCTCAATCAAAAACTAGCACAGATACGCAGTATTTT. Protein: CASSPQSKTSTDTQYF. This sequence joins TRBV11-1 and TRBJ2-3; no clear D. The CDR3 runs 16 residues. V gave up 5 bases and J gave up 0 bases, with 15 bases separating them. Germline V gives CDR1 SGHAT, CDR2 FQDESV (reference sequence).

The gene calls are TRBV6-5 and TRBJ2-7, with TRBD2 identical over 7 bases. This CDR3 region has 14 residues. Looked up from germline, CDR1 is MNHEY and CDR2 is SVGAGI. J was trimmed by 5 bases and V by 0 bases; bases with no gene match: 4. CDR3 nucleotides: TGTGCCAGCAGTTACTCGGGGCTAGCGGACGAGCAGTACTTC. Residues: CASSYSGLADEQYF.

The chain carries TRBV14 and TRBJ2-6; D uncertain. The CDR3 covers 16 residues. V gave up 4 bases and J gave up 1 base, with 11 bases separating them. In germline, CDR1 is SGHDN, CDR2 FVKESK. DNA of the CDR3: TGTGCCAGCAGCCCGATAGAGAGTTCTGGGGCCAACGTCCTGACTTTC. Translation gives CASSPIESSGANVLTF.

The genes are TRBV20-1 and TRBJ2-4; D is uncertain. TRBJ2-7 matches the DNA end more closely, so the J call is doubtful. In germline, CDR1 is DFQATT, CDR2 SNEGSKA (reference sequence). The CDR3 is made up of 14 amino acids. Here the CDR3 reads CSATLGLRFNEQYF. The CDR3 nucleotides read TGCAGTGCAACATTGGGCTTACGGTTCAACGAGCAGTACTTC.

Details on this clonotype: One end of the junction varies from germline; a read error may be responsible. This chain connects TRBV20-1 to TRBJ1-2, with unresolved D. In germline, CDR1 is DFQATT, CDR2 SNEGSKA (reference sequence). The length of the CDR3 is 13 residues. CDR3 sequence reads: CSGYVRLNYGYTF. The CDR3 nucleotides read TGCAGCGGCTACGTGAGACTGAACTATGGCTATACCTTC.

V and J are TRBV27 and TRBJ2-1, with TRBD2 identical over 8 bases. Near its end, the DNA agrees better with TRBJ2-7, so the J call may be wrong. This CDR3 spans 14 amino acids. Germline V lookup: CDR1 MNHEY, CDR2 SMNVEV (reference sequence). CDR3 sequence (DNA): TGTGCCACCTCAAGCGGGAGCTCCTACAATGAGCAGTACTTC. Translated: CATSSGSSYNEQYF.